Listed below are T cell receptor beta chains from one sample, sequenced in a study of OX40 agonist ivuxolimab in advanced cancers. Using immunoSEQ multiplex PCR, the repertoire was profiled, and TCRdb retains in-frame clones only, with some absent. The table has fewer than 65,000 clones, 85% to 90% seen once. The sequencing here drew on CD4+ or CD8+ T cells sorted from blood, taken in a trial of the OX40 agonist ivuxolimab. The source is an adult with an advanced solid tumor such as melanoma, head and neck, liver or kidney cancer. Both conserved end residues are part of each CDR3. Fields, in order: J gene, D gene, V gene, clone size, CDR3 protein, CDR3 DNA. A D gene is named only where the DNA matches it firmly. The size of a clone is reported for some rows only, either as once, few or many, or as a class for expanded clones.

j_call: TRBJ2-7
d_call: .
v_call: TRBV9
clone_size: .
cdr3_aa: CASSVGYNSYEQYF
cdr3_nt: TGTGCCAGCAGCGTAGGATACAACTCCTACGAGCAGTACTTC

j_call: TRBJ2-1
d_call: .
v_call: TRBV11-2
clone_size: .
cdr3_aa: CASSPLQMNEQFF
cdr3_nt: TGTGCCAGCAGCCCACTTCAGATGAATGAGCAGTTCTTC

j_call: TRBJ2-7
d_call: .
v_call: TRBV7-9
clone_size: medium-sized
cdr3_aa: CASSSLGAGSSYEQYF
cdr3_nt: TGTGCCAGCAGCTCCCTAGGGGCGGGGAGCTCCTACGAGCAGTACTTC

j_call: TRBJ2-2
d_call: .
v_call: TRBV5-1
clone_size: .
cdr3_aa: CASSSGVHTGELFF
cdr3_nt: TGCGCCAGCAGCTCCGGGGTGCACACCGGGGAGCTGTTTTTT

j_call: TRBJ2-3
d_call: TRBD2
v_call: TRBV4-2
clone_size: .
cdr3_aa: CASSQTSGASTDTQYF
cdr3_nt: TGTGCCAGCAGCCAGACTAGCGGGGCTAGCACAGATACGCAGTATTTT

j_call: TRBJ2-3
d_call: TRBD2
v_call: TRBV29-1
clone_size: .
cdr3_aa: CSVLSGAVDTQYF
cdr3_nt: TGCAGCGTACTTAGCGGGGCCGTTGATACGCAGTATTTT

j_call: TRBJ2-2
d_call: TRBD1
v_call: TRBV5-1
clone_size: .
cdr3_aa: CASSQTGGYTGELFF
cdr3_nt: TGCGCCAGCAGTCAAACAGGGGGCTACACCGGGGAGCTGTTTTTT

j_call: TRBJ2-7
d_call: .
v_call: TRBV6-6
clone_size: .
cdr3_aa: CASKPGSLYEQYF
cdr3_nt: TGTGCCAGCAAGCCGGGCTCCCTATACGAGCAGTACTTC

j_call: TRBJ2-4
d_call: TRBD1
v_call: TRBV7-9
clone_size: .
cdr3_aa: CASSRGQGAKNIQYF
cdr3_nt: TGTGCCAGCAGCAGAGGACAGGGAGCCAAAAACATTCAGTACTTC

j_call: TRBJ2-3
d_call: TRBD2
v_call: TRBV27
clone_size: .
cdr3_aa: CASSLRVAGLTDTQYF
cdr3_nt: TGTGCCAGCAGTTTGAGGGTAGCGGGTCTCACAGATACGCAGTATTTT

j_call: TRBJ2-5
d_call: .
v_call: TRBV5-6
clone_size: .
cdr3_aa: CASSLGWGQETQYF
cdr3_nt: TGTGCCAGCAGCTTGGGGTGGGGGCAAGAGACCCAGTACTTC

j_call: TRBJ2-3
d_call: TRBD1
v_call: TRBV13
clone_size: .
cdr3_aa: CASRRRDRGADTQYF
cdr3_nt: TGTGCCAGCAGACGGAGGGACAGGGGGGCAGATACGCAGTATTTT

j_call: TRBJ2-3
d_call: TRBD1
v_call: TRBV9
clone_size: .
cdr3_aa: CASSVPRDRPTDTQYF
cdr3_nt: TGTGCCAGCAGCGTACCCCGGGACAGACCCACAGATACGCAGTATTTT

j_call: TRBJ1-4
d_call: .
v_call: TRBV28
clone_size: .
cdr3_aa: CASSRSFNEKLFF
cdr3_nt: TGTGCCAGCAGTAGATCATTTAATGAAAAACTGTTTTTT

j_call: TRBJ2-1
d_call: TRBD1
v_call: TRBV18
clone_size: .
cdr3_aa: CASSLPGQKIKVPYNEQFF
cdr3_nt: TGTGCCAGCTCATTACCGGGACAGAAGATTAAAGTCCCCTACAATGAGCAGTTCTTC

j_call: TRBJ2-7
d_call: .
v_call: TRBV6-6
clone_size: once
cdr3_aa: CASSYTGLTYEQYF
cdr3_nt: TGTGCCAGCAGTTACACAGGACTAACCTACGAGCAGTACTTC

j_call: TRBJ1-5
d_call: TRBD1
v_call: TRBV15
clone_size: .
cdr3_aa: CATSSETGGDQPQHF
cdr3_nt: TGTGCCACCAGCAGTGAAACAGGGGGCGATCAGCCCCAGCATTTT

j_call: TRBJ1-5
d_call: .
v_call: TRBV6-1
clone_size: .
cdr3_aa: CASSEGRPDWTPQHF
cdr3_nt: TGTGCCAGCAGTGAAGGCAGGCCCGATTGGACACCCCAGCATTTT

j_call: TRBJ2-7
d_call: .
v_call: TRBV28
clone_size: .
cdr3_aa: CASSFGGASHEQYF
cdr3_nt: TGTGCCAGCAGTTTCGGGGGCGCATCTCACGAGCAGTACTTC

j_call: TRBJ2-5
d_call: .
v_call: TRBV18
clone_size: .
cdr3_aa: CASSPLPKRETQYF
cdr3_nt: TGTGCCAGCTCACCGTTACCAAAGCGGGAGACCCAGTACTTC

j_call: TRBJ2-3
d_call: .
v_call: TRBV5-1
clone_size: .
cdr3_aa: CASSSPGVDTQYF
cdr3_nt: TGCGCCAGCAGCTCCCCCGGGGTAGATACGCAGTATTTT

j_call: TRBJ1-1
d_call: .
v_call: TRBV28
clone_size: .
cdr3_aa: CASSSPMNTEAFF
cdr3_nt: TGTGCCAGCAGTTCCCCGATGAACACTGAAGCTTTCTTT

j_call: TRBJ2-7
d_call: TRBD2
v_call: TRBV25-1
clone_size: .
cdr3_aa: CASSSLLAGLYEQYF
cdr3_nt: TGTGCCAGCAGTTCTCTACTAGCGGGCCTATACGAGCAGTACTTC

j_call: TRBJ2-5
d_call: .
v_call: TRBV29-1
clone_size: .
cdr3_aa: CGDTRQETQYF
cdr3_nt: TGCGGAGACACCCGCCAAGAGACCCAGTACTTC

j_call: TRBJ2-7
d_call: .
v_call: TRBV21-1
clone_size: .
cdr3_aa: CASSKALSGGSSYEQYF
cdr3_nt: TGTGCCAGCAGCAAAGCCCTCTCGGGGGGGAGCTCCTACGAGCAGTACTTC

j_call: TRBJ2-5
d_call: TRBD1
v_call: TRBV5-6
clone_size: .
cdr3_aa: CASSSTGIGETQYF
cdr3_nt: TGTGCCAGCAGCTCGACAGGGATCGGAGAGACCCAGTACTTC

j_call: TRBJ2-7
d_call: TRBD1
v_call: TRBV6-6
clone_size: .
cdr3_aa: CASGATGGSYEQYF
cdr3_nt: TGTGCCAGCGGAGCGACAGGGGGATCCTACGAGCAGTACTTC

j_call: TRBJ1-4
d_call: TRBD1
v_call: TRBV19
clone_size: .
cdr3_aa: CASRTGLKSNEKLFF
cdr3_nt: TGTGCCAGCCGGACAGGGCTTAAATCTAATGAAAAACTGTTTTTT

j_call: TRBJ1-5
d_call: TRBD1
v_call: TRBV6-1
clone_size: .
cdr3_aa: CASSPGQGSSQPQHF
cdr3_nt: TGTGCCAGCAGTCCGGGACAGGGGAGTAGTCAGCCCCAGCATTTT

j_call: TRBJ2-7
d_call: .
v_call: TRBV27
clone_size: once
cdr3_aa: CASISLGGSYEQYF
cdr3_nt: TGTGCCAGCATTTCCCTAGGGGGCTCCTACGAGCAGTACTTC

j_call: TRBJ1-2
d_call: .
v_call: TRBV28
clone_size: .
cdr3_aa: CASSLAGGSRNTF
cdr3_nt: TGTGCCAGCAGTTTAGCTGGGGGCTCAAGAAACACCTTC

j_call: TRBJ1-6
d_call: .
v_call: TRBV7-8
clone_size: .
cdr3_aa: CASSLRQGPRTLHF
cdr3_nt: TGTGCCAGCAGCTTACGGCAGGGCCCACGGACTCTCCACTTT

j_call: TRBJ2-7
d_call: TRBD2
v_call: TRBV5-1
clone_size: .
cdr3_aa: CASSLLAGGSYEQYF
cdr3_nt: TGCGCCAGCAGCTTACTAGCGGGAGGATCCTACGAGCAGTACTTC

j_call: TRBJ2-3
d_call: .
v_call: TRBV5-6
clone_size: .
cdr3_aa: CASSLGPDTSTDTQYF
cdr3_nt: TGTGCCAGCAGCTTGGGTCCAGATACTAGCACAGATACGCAGTATTTT

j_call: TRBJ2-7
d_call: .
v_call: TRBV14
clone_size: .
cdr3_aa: CASSQRRSPYPGEQYF
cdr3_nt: TGTGCCAGCAGCCAACGTAGAAGCCCCTACCCGGGCGAGCAGTACTTC

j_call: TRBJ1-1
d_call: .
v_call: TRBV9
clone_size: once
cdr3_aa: CASSVAGTRLNTEAFF
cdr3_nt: TGTGCCAGCAGCGTAGCCGGGACACGGTTGAACACTGAAGCTTTCTTT

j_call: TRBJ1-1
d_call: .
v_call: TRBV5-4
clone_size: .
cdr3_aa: CASSKDGTMTTEAFF
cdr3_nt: TGTGCCAGCAGCAAAGATGGGACCATGACCACTGAAGCTTTCTTT

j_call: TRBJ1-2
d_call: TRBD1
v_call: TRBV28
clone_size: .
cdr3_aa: CASSPSDRKNYGYTF
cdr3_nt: TGTGCCAGCAGTCCCTCGGACAGGAAGAACTATGGCTACACCTTC

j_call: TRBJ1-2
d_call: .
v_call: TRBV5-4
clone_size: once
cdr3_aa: CASSSGRTRYGYTF
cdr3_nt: TGTGCCAGCAGCTCGGGACGGACACGGTATGGCTACACCTTC

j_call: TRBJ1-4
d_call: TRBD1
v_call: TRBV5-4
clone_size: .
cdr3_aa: CASSQSGTGDEKLFF
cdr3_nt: TGTGCCAGCAGCCAGTCCGGGACAGGGGATGAAAAACTGTTTTTT

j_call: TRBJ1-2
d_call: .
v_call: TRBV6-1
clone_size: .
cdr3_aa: CASSVQGVYGYTF
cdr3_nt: TGTGCCAGCAGTGTACAGGGTGTCTATGGCTACACCTTC

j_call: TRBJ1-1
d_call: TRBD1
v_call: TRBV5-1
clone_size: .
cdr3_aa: CASSLQGTLNTEAFF
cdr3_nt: TGCGCCAGCAGCTTACAGGGGACCCTGAACACTGAAGCTTTCTTT

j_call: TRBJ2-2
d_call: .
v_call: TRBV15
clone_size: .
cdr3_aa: CATSRGPNTGELFF
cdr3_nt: TGTGCCACCAGCAGGGGACCAAACACCGGGGAGCTGTTTTTT

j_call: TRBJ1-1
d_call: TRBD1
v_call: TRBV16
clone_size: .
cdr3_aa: CASSQSRQGGNTEAFF
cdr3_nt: TGTGCCAGCAGCCAGTCTCGACAGGGTGGTAACACTGAAGCTTTCTTT

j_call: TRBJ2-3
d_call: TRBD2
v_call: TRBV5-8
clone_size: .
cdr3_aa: CASSTGGFDTQYF
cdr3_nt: TGTGCCAGCAGCACGGGGGGTTTCGATACGCAGTATTTT

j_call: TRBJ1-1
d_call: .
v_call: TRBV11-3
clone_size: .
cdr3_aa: CASSAHRDTEAFF
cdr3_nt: TGTGCCAGCAGCGCTCACAGGGACACTGAAGCTTTCTTT

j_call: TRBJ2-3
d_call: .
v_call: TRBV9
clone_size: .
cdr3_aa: CASSVDSIPDTQYF
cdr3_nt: TGTGCCAGCAGCGTAGACTCCATCCCGGATACGCAGTATTTT

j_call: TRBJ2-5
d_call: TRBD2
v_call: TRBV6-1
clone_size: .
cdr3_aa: CASSGRLAGGEETQYF
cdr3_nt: TGTGCCAGCAGTGGAAGACTAGCGGGAGGGGAGGAGACCCAGTACTTC

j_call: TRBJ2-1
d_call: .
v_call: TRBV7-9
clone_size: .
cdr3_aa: CASSPGSRYNEQFF
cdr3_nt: TGTGCCAGCAGCCCAGGAAGCAGGTACAATGAGCAGTTCTTC

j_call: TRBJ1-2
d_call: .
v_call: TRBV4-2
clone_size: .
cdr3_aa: CASSQDGTKFNYGYTF
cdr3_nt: TGTGCCAGCAGCCAAGATGGGACAAAATTTAACTATGGCTACACCTTC

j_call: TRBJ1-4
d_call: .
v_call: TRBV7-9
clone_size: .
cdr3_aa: CASSTSTVTNEKLFF
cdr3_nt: TGTGCCAGCAGCACTTCGACGGTTACTAATGAAAAACTGTTTTTT

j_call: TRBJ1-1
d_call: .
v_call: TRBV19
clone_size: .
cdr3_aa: CASTKPGGRREAFF
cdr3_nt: TGTGCCAGTACCAAACCGGGCGGCAGAAGAGAAGCTTTCTTT

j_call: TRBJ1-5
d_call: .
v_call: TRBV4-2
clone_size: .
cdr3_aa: CASSPRKNSNQPQHF
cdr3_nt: TGTGCCAGCAGCCCGCGAAAAAATAGCAATCAGCCCCAGCATTTT

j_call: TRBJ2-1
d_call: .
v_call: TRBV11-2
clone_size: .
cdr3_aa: CASSPGRSNEQFF
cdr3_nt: TGTGCCAGCAGCCCGGGACGAAGCAATGAGCAGTTCTTC